The 8 T cell receptor beta chains in this list originate from one sample, sequenced in a study of T cells in Graves' hyperthyroidism and ophthalmopathy. There were TCR beta CDR3 regions amplified from RNA transcripts. Initially, a first-round RT-PCR of the TCR CDR3 employed the HTBI primer set. TCRdb reprocessed the multiplex PCR reads via MiXCR and lists one record per CDR3 protein. The data hold roughly 420,000 distinct CDR3 sequences, with around 14% observed a single time. Sequenced material: blood. Source of these receptors: a woman aged 18-30 years with Graves' hyperthyroidism.

V is TRBV27 and J is TRBJ2-3, with 14 bases lining up with TRBD2. The CDR3 contains 19 residues. The V and J ends lost 5 bases and 2 bases, in that order; junction bases with no gene match: 12. CDR1 and CDR2 (germline): MNHEY, SMNVEV (reference sequence). CDR3 DNA sequence: TGTGCCAGCAGTGCCAGACCGGGACTAGCGGGAGTTCCCACAGATACGCAGTATTTT. Its translation is CASSARPGLAGVPTDTQYF.

This clonotype appeared a few times. CDR3 amino acids: CASSPRPGINTEAFF. The DNA of the CDR3 is TGTGCCAGCAGCCCCCGTCCGGGGATTAACACTGAAGCTTTCTTT. The rearrangement uses TRBV5-6 and TRBJ1-1; D not resolved. From germline, CDR1 is SGHDT and CDR2 YYEEEE. CDR3 length equals 15 residues. V dropped 4 bases and J dropped 2 bases, with 15 bases sitting between them. The whole variable domain, remainder taken from reference TRBV5-6 and TRBJ1-1, is DAGVTQSPTHLIKTRGQQVTLRCSPKSGHDTVSWYQQALGQGPQFIFQYYEEEERQRGNFPDRFSGHQFPNYSSELNVNALLLGDSALYLCASSPRPGINTEAFFGQGTRLTVV.

This clonotype was recorded at least ten times. V gene TRBV12-3 or TRBV12-4 combines with J gene TRBJ1-6, with a weak D call TRBD1 (6 bases). The length of the CDR3 is 14 residues. Trimming took off 7 bases at V and 5 bases at J, with 12 bases between the two ends. The CDR3 region has the DNA TGTGCCAGCATGGTAGACAGGAATAATTCACCCCTCCACTTT. Residues: CASMVDRNNSPLHF.

This rearrangement joins TRBV24-1 to TRBJ2-1, with 12 bases identical to TRBD1. The germline V gene has CDR1 KGHDR and CDR2 SFDVKD. Trimming cost V 4 bases and J 4 bases; bases outside gene matches: 7. CDR3 length: 17 residues. The DNA for the CDR3 is TGTGCCACCAGTGACCCCGGGACAGGGGGCAAATACAATGAGCAGTTCTTC. This translates into CATSDPGTGGKYNEQFF.

For the CDR3, the DNA is TGTGCCAGCAGCGTAGCGGTCGATTCACCCCTCCACTTT. Protein: CASSVAVDSPLHF. V gene TRBV9 combines with J gene TRBJ1-6; no clear D. The germline V gene encodes CDR1 SGDLS and CDR2 YYNGEE. The CDR3 totals 13 residues. The germline V and J ends were trimmed by 0 bases and 8 bases, with 6 bases remaining between them.

This clonotype was seen at least ten times. The V and J genes are TRBV6-6 and TRBJ2-1; D perhaps matches TRBD1 (7 bases). Trimming took off 2 bases at V and 6 bases at J, with 11 bases between the two ends. The germline gives CDR1 MNHNY, CDR2 SVGAGI (reference sequence). This CDR3 is built from 14 residues. The CDR3 spells CASSYGGTVNEQFF. CDR3 sequence (DNA): TGTGCCAGCAGTTACGGGGGGACAGTCAATGAGCAGTTCTTC.

The rearrangement joins TRBV4-1 to TRBJ1-2, with D perhaps TRBD1 (5 bases). This CDR3 spans 16 amino acids. V gave up 2 bases and J gave up 2 bases, with 15 bases separating them. The germline V gene has CDR1 MGHRA and CDR2 YSYEKL. The chain's CDR3 is CASSQSPRAGNYGYTF. In DNA, the CDR3 is TGCGCCAGCAGCCAATCACCCAGGGCGGGGAACTATGGCTACACCTTC.

The chain carries TRBV7-9 and TRBJ1-3; D is undetermined. Trimming took 4 bases from V and 2 from J, leaving 15 bases between them. This CDR3 spans 16 amino acids. CDR1 SEHNR and CDR2 FQNEAQ come from the germline V gene (reference sequence). The CDR3 sequence: CASSSIEGAPGNTIYF. In nucleotides, the CDR3 is TGTGCCAGCAGCTCCATAGAGGGAGCGCCTGGAAACACCATATATTTT.